Sequencing of this T cell receptor (beta chain) was carried out in a study of CD8 T cells in ankylosing spondylitis. Study-wide findings and caveats: The study identified a TCR beta motif of roughly eight highly homologous variants that appeared characteristic of ankylosing spondylitis blood.

In its sample, this clonotype was seen a few times. The antigen remains undetermined. The CDR3 is 15 amino acids. The ends lost 6 bases at V and 5 bases at J; junction bases unmatched: 11. TCRdb analysed the 5' RACE reads with MiXCR anew, one entry per CDR3 protein. The repertoire holds 400,000 or so distinct CDR3 sequences, with roughly 25% as singletons. Sample: blood, either unsorted or a sorted T cell fraction (not recorded which). V usage is TRBV12-3 or TRBV12-4 and J usage is TRBJ2-3; 7 bases match TRBD2. The TCR originated in a male donor with ankylosing spondylitis. CDR3 loop: CASRGAGWGGDTQYF. DNA for the CDR3: TGTGCCAGCAGAGGAGCGGGATGGGGCGGAGATACGCAGTATTTT.